This T cell receptor (beta chain) is from a study of Ad26.COV2.S vaccination and SARS-CoV-2 variants. This clone was counted a few times. Its antigen is as yet unknown. In germline, CDR1 is LNHDA, CDR2 SQIVND (reference sequence). Trimming shortened V by 3 bases and J by 3 bases, and 9 bases separated the two germline ends. The CDR3 is 13 residues long. Study-level results: Vaccine recipients showed a spike-specific TCR breadth that was higher than in placebo recipients.

Regarding treatment: approximately 18 received Ad26.COV2.S at low or high dose, single or two shots; about 5 received placebo; per-sample allocation not given. Specimens were obtained on day 63 following the first vaccine or placebo injection. Sequenced by immunoSEQ multiplex PCR; TCRdb stores in-frame clones only, minus some. The sample shows some 450,000 clones, less than 95% of them seen only once. The chain uses TRBV19 and TRBJ2-7, with D maybe TRBD2 (6 bases). The TCR comes from a person aged 18 to 65 who received the Ad26.COV2.S COVID-19 vaccine or a placebo. Sequenced material: peripheral blood, taken in a trial of Ad26.COV2.S vaccine versus placebo. The CDR3 protein is CASSMGLLYEQYF. CDR3 sequence (DNA): TGTGCCAGTAGTATGGGACTTCTCTACGAGCAGTACTTC.